This T cell receptor (beta chain) was observed in a study of a mutant IDH1 vaccine in newly diagnosed glioma. Overall study context: Patients previously underwent radiotherapy, temozolomide, or both, and most underwent both. Overall study findings and caveats: The occurrence of vaccine-induced immune responses was seen in roughly 93% of patients. Seemingly, top peripheral T cell clonotype changes bore no relation to pseudoprogression.

Regarding time point: baseline, week 1 (first vaccination visit). Treatment here: pre-vaccination baseline after standard-of-care therapy. Each donor presented with a new WHO grade 3 or 4 astrocytoma that tested IDH1-mutant and showed ATRX loss. To note about this clone: Its antigen is undetermined.

The table came from immunoSEQ multiplex PCR; TCRdb's copy has only in-frame clones and leaves some out. The sample has approximately 70,000 clones; more than 65% are singletons. V shed 6 bases and J 2 bases; nucleotides not matched to a gene: 6. CDR1 is SQVTM, CDR2 ANQGSEA, per germline. The CDR3 runs 14 residues. The chain recombines TRBV29-1 with TRBJ1-5, with 8 bases fitting TRBD1. The receptor was derived from a man aged 45-65 years with glioma. The material was PBMCs, obtained from a glioma patient treated with radiotherapy, temozolomide or both. The CDR3 DNA follows: TGCAGCGTCGTCACGGACAGGGGCAATCAGCCCCAGCATTTT. This sequence encodes CSVVTDRGNQPQHF.